The 8 T cell receptor beta chains given below trace back to one sample, sequenced in a study of blood T cells in healthy people across ages (dated by TCRdb to 2013 to 2016). To prepare the library, 5' RACE was applied. The reads were generated on an Illumina HiSeq 2500. The second PCR ran for about 6 to 12 cycles and used a J-beta primer mix along with a sample-barcoded 5' primer. Using fastp at Q25 and MiXCR, TCRdb reprocessed the public reads and kept productive beta chains. Each CDR3 protein appears once, grouped with its most common genes and DNA. Here the sample has approximately 690,000 distinct CDR3 sequences; 35% to 50% occur a single time. The biggest ten clones account for 25% to 35% of the sample. Sequences were obtained from blood. These receptors were taken from a man older than 75 in good health.

The chain carries TRBV11-3 and TRBJ2-3, with 9 positions matching TRBD2. Per germline, CDR1 SGHNT and CDR2 YENEEA. This CDR3 is built from 15 residues. The trim removed 5 bases at V and 6 bases at J, leaving 9 bases unmatched. CDR3 residues: CASSRSSGKIDTQYF. CDR3 nucleotides: TGTGCCAGCAGCAGATCTAGCGGGAAAATCGATACGCAGTATTTT.

This clonotype has more than one count but fewer than ten. One end of the junction varies from germline; a read error may be responsible. CDR3 sequence: CSVEGGRGGTEAFF. The DNA for the CDR3 is TGCAGCGTCGAAGGGGGCAGGGGGGGCACTGAAGCTTTCTTT. This chain connects TRBV29-1 to TRBJ1-1; 7 nucleotides align to TRBD1. The CDR3 consists of 14 residues. Germline V gene data show CDR1 as SQVTM and CDR2 as ANQGSEA.

The gene calls are TRBV28 and TRBJ2-5; D not resolved. Trimming pared 6 bases from V and 11 bases from J, leaving 16 bases between. CDR1 and CDR2 (germline): MDHEN, SYDVKM. The CDR3 is 12 residues long. The CDR3 reads CASSSTGIEQYF. The DNA for the CDR3 is TGTGCCAGCAGCTCCACGGGTATAGAGCAGTACTTC.

This clonotype was counted ten times or more. The CDR3 loop reads CASSLGVVVEQYF. The CDR3 DNA reads TGTGCCAGCAGCCTTGGGGTCGTAGTCGAGCAGTACTTC. J is TRBJ2-7 and V is TRBV28; D not resolved. CDR1 is MDHEN and CDR2 is SYDVKM in the germline V gene. V lost 6 bases to trimming and J lost 6 bases, with 15 bases between them. The CDR3 spans 13 residues. The whole variable domain, filled in from reference TRBV28 and TRBJ2-7, reads DVKVTQSSRYLVKRTGEKVFLECVQDMDHENMFWYRQDPGLGLRLIYFSYDVKMKEKGDIPEGYSVSREKKERFSLILESASTNQTSMYLCASSLGVVVEQYFGPGTRLTVT.

A remark on this clonotype: This may be a read error, as it is one base from a much larger clone. This chain links TRBV20-1 with TRBJ2-1; 10 nucleotides align to TRBD2. The CDR3 is 16 residues long. Germline lookup yields CDR1 DFQATT and CDR2 SNEGSKA (reference sequence). For the CDR3, the DNA is TGCAGTGCTAGACTTTGGACTAGCGGAGCCGGGAATGAGCGGTTCTTC. This sequence encodes CSARLWTSGAGNERFF.

In this sample, this clonotype turned up a few times. The rearrangement links TRBV6-1 to TRBJ1-5, with unresolved D. This CDR3 has 14 residues. Germline CDR1 is MNHNS and CDR2 is SASEGT. The germline V and J ends were trimmed by 5 bases and 9 bases, with 17 bases remaining between them. CDR3 sequence (DNA): TGTGCCAGCAGTCCCCAGGACCGATTTCCGCCCCAGCATTTT. This translates into CASSPQDRFPPQHF.

The rearrangement links TRBV4-2 to TRBJ2-1, with TRBD1 identical over 9 bases. The J segment lost 4 bases and the V segment lost 0 bases, leaving 10 bases of the junction unmatched. Germline V gives CDR1 LGHNA, CDR2 YNFKEQ. The CDR3 covers 18 residues. The CDR3: CASSQEGQGKLGYNEQFF. In DNA, the CDR3 is TGTGCCAGCAGCCAAGAAGGACAGGGGAAACTGGGGTACAATGAGCAGTTCTTC.

The chain joins TRBV20-1 to TRBJ2-3, with 10 bases matching TRBD2. Germline V lookup: CDR1 DFQATT, CDR2 SNEGSKA (reference sequence). V gave up 6 bases and J gave up 4 bases; unmatched junction bases: 7. CDR3 length equals 14 residues. The CDR3 loop reads CSAPGTSDSDTQYF. The CDR3 bases are TGCAGTGCCCCTGGGACTAGCGACTCAGATACGCAGTATTTT.